The 7 T cell receptor beta chains below come from one sample, sequenced in a study of blood T cells in healthy people across ages. Alongside a J-beta primer mix, a sample-barcoded 5' primer served in a second PCR lasting roughly 7 to 12 cycles. TCRdb re-analysed the 5' RACE reads in MiXCR, keeping a single row per CDR3 protein. The sample includes more than 1.4 million distinct CDR3 sequences, 42% seen only once; the top ten take under 8%. The material sequenced was blood. These receptors all stem from a young woman in good health.

In its sample, this clonotype was seen a few times. This CDR3 is CASSPHQGAGTGELFF. CDR3 DNA: TGTGCCAGCAGTCCCCATCAGGGGGCAGGCACCGGGGAGCTGTTTTTT. The chain combines TRBV12-3 or TRBV12-4 with TRBJ2-2; 8 nucleotides line up with TRBD1. The trim removed 5 bases at V and 4 bases at J, leaving 9 bases unmatched. The CDR3 spans 16 residues.

V is TRBV11-2 and J is TRBJ2-1; 11 nucleotides align to TRBD2. With 4 bases clipped from V and 8 bases from J, the junction kept 7 bases outside the gene matches. Germline V gives CDR1 SGHAT, CDR2 FQNNGV. This CDR3 is 15 amino acids long. CDR3 coding DNA: TGTGCCAGCAGCTACGGGACTAGCGGACGGGATGAGCAGTTCTTC. Amino acid sequence: CASSYGTSGRDEQFF.

Only one count was recorded for this clonotype. The V and J genes are TRBV4-2 and TRBJ2-7; 7 positions match TRBD2. Germline CDR1 and CDR2: LGHNA and YNFKEQ. The CDR3 extends over 16 amino acids. With 0 bases clipped from V and 7 bases from J, the junction kept 12 bases outside the gene matches. The CDR3 DNA reads TGTGCCAGCAGCCAAGATGAGCGGGGAGCTTACAATGAGCAGTACTTC. Translation gives CASSQDERGAYNEQYF.

The chain joins TRBV7-2 to TRBJ2-3; D remains ambiguous. Trimming removed 2 bases at V and 4 bases at J, with 7 bases between. Germline loops: CDR1 SGHTA, CDR2 FQGNSA. The CDR3 has 13 residues. CDR3 bases: TGTGCCAGCAGCTTAAGCTACTCAGATACGCAGTATTTT. Protein: CASSLSYSDTQYF.

This chain uses TRBV5-1 with TRBJ2-7; D possibly corresponds to TRBD2 (6 bases). In germline, CDR1 is SGHRS, CDR2 YFSETQ. This CDR3 contains 13 residues. V lost 6 bases and J lost 3, with 13 bases in between. The DNA of the CDR3 is TGCGCCAGCACTGGAGGGTCCCTCTACGAGCAGTACTTC. This codes for CASTGGSLYEQYF. Based on the CDR3 plus reference TRBV5-1 and TRBJ2-7, the full variable domain is KAGVTQTPRYLIKTRGQQVTLSCSPISGHRSVSWYQQTPGQGLQFLFEYFSETQRNKGNFPGRFSGRQFSNSRSEMNVSTLELGDSALYLCASTGGSLYEQYFGPGTRLTVT.

In its sample, this clonotype was seen a few times. J is TRBJ2-5 and V is TRBV5-1, with TRBD1 identical over 9 bases. CDR1 is SGHRS and CDR2 is YFSETQ in the germline V gene. V was pared by 0 bases and J by 4 bases, with 10 bases of the junction left unmatched. This CDR3 has 17 amino acids. In DNA, the CDR3 is TGCGCCAGCAGCTTGGATAATCAGGACAGGGGTCTAGAGACCCAGTACTTC. This sequence encodes CASSLDNQDRGLETQYF.

V usage is TRBV5-1 and J usage is TRBJ2-7, with D possibly being TRBD2 (5 bases). Germline V gene data show CDR1 as SGHRS and CDR2 as YFSETQ. V lost 0 bases and J 4 bases, leaving 14 bases between the germline ends. The CDR3 runs to 15 residues. CDR3 residues: CASSLESRDGYEQYF. The CDR3, as DNA: TGCGCCAGCAGCTTGGAGTCACGGGATGGATACGAGCAGTACTTC.